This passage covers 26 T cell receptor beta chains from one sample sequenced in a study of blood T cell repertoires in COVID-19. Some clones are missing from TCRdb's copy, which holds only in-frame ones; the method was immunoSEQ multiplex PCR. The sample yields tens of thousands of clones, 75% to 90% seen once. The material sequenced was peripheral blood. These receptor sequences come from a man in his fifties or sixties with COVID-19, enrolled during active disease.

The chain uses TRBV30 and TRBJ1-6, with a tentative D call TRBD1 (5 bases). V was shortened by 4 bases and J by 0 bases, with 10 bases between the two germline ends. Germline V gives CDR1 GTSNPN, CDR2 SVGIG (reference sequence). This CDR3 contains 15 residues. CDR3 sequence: CAWISGSSYNSPLHF. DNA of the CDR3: TGTGCCTGGATTTCAGGGTCCTCCTATAATTCACCCCTCCACTTT.

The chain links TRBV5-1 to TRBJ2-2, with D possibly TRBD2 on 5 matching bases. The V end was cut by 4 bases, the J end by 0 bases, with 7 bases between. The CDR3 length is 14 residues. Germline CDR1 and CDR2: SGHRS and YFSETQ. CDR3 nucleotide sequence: TGCGCCAGCAGCCGGGGTTCGAACACCGGGGAGCTGTTTTTT. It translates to CASSRGSNTGELFF.

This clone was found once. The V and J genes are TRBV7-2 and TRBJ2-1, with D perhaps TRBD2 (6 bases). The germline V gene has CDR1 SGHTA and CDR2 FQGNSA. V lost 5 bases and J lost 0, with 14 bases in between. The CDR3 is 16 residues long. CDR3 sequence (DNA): TGTGCCAGCAGCCCGCCGGGGGAGCTCTCCTACAATGAGCAGTTCTTC. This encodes CASSPPGELSYNEQFF. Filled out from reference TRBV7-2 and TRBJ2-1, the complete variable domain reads GAGVSQSPSNKVTEKGKDVELRCDPISGHTALYWYRQSLGQGLEFLIYFQGNSAPDKSGLPSDRFSAERTGGSVSTLTIQRTQQEDSAVYLCASSPPGELSYNEQFFGPGTRLTVL.

The CDR3 spells CASSFGTGSDTQYF. CDR3 DNA sequence: TGCGCCAGCAGCTTTGGGACAGGGTCAGATACGCAGTATTTT. V gene TRBV5-1 combines with J gene TRBJ2-3, with 9 positions matching TRBD1. CDR1 is SGHRS and CDR2 is YFSETQ in the germline V gene. The CDR3 is 14 amino acids. V trimming: 2 bases; J trimming: 4 bases; junction bases outside the gene matches: 2. Filled out from reference TRBV5-1 and TRBJ2-3, the complete variable domain reads KAGVTQTPRYLIKTRGQQVTLSCSPISGHRSVSWYQQTPGQGLQFLFEYFSETQRNKGNFPGRFSGRQFSNSRSEMNVSTLELGDSALYLCASSFGTGSDTQYFGPGTRLTVL.

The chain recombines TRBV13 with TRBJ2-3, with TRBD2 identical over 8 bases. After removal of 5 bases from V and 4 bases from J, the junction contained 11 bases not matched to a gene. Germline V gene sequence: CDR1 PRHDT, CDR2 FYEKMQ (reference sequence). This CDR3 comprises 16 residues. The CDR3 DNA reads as TGTGCCAGCAGCCAAAGGGGCGGGAGGTTGTCAGATACGCAGTATTTT. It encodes CASSQRGGRLSDTQYF.

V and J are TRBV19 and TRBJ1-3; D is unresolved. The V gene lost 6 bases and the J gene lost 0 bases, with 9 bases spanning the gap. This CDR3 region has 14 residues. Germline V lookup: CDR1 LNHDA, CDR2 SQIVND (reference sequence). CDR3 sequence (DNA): TGTGCCAGTAGCGGACTGGACTCTGGAAACACCATATATTTT. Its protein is CASSGLDSGNTIYF.

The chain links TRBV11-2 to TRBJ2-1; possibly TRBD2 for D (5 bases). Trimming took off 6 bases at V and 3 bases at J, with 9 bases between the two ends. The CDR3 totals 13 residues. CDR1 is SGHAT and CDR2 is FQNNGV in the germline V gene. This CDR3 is CASRTTLYNEQFF. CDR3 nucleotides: TGTGCCAGCAGGACTACACTCTACAATGAGCAGTTCTTC.

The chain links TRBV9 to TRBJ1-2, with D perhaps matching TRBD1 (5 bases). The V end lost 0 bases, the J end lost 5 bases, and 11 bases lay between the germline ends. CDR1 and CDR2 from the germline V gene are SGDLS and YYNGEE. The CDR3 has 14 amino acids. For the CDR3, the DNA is TGTGCCAGCAGCGTAGGGGGGAGGCATTATGGCTACACCTTC. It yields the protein CASSVGGRHYGYTF.

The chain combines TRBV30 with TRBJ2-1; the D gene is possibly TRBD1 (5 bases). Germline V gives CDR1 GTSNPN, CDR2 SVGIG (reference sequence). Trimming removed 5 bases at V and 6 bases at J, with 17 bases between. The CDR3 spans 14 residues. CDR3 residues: CAWGSQGRTNEQFF. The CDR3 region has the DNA TGTGCCTGGGGGTCCCAGGGCAGGACCAATGAGCAGTTCTTC.

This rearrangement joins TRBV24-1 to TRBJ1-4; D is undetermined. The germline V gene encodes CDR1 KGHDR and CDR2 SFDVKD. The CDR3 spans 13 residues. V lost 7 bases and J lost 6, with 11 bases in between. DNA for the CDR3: TGTGCCACCAGATTTGAGCGAGATGAAAAACTGTTTTTT. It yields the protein CATRFERDEKLFF.

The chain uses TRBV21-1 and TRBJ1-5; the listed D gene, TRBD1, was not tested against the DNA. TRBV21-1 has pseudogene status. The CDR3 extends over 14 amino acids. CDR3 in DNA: TGTGCCAGCAGCAAAGATACAGGGGATCAGCCCCAGCATTTT. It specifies CASSKDTGDQPQHF.

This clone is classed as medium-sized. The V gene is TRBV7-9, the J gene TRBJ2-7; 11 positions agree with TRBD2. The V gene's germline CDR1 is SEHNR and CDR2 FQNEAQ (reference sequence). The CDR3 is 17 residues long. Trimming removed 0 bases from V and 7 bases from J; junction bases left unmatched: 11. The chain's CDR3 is CASSLADSGRGREEQYF. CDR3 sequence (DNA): TGTGCCAGCAGCTTAGCGGATAGCGGGAGGGGAAGGGAAGAGCAGTACTTC.

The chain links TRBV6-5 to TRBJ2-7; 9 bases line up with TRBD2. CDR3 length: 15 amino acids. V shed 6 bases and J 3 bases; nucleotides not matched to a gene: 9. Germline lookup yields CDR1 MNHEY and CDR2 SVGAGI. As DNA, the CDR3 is TGTGCCAGCAGAGGCGGGGGGGCCCAGGACTACGAGCAGTACTTC. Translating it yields CASRGGGAQDYEQYF.

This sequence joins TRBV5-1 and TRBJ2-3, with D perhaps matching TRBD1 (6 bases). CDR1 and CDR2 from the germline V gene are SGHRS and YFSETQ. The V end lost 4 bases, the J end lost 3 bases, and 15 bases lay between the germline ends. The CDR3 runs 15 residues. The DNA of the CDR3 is TGCGCCAGCAGCGAGCTCCTCCAGGGGACAGATACGCAGTATTTT. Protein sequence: CASSELLQGTDTQYF.

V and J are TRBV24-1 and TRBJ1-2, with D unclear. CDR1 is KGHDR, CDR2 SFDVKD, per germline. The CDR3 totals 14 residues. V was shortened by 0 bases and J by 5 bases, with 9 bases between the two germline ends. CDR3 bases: TGTGCCACCAGTGATTTGTGGCAGACTTATGGCTACACCTTC. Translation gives CATSDLWQTYGYTF.

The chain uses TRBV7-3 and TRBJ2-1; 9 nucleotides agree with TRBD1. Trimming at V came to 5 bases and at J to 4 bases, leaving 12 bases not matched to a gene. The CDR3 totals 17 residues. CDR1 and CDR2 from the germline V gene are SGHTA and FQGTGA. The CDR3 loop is CASSRQGGGIGYNEQFF. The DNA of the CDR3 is TGTGCCAGCAGCAGACAGGGGGGAGGTATCGGATACAATGAGCAGTTCTTC.

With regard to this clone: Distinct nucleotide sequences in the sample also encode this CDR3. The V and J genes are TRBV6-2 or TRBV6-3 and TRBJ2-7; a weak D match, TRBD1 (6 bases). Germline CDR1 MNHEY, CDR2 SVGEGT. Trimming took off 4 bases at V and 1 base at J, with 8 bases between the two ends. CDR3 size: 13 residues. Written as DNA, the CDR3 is TGTGCCAGCAGTTCGACAGGTTCCTACGAGCAGTACTTC. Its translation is CASSSTGSYEQYF.

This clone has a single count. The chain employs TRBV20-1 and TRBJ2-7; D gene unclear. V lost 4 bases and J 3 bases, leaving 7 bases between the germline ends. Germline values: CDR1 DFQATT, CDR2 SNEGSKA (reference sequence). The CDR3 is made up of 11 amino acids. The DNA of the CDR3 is TGCAGTGCTACCTCAGACTACGAGCAGTACTTC. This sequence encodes CSATSDYEQYF.

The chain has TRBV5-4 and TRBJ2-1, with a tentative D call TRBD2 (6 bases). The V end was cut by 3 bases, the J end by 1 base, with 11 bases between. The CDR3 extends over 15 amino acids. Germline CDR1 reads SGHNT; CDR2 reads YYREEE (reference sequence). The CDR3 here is CASSSLAMSYNEQFF. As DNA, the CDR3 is TGTGCCAGCAGCTCCCTAGCGATGTCCTACAATGAGCAGTTCTTC.

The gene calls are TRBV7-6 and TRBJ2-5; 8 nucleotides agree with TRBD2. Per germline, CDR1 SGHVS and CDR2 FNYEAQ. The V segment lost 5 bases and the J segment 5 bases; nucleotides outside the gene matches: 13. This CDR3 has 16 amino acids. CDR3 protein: CASSPLTAGGEETQYF. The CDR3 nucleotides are TGTGCCAGCAGCCCCCTTACGGCGGGAGGCGAGGAGACCCAGTACTTC.

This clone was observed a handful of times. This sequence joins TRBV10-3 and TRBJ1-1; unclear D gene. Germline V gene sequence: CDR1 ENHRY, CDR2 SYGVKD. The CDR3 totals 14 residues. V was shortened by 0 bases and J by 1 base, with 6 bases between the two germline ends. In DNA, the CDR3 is TGTGCCATCAGTGAGTCGAGGGAGAACACTGAAGCTTTCTTT. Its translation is CAISESRENTEAFF.

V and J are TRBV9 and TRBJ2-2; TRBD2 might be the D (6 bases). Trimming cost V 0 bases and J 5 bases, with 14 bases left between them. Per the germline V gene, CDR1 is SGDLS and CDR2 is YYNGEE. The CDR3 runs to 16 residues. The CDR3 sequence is CASSVVGGGRTGELFF. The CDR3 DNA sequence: TGTGCCAGCAGCGTAGTGGGGGGAGGTAGGACCGGGGAGCTGTTTTTT.

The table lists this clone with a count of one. Here the CDR3 reads CATSVRRTSGNQPQHF. The CDR3, as DNA: TGTGCCACCAGCGTCCGGAGGACCTCGGGCAATCAGCCCCAGCATTTT. The chain is built from TRBV15 and TRBJ1-5; no clear D. Germline-derived CDR1 and CDR2 are LNHNV and YYDKDF (reference sequence). Trimming pared 5 bases from V and 2 bases from J, leaving 16 bases between. The CDR3 totals 16 residues.

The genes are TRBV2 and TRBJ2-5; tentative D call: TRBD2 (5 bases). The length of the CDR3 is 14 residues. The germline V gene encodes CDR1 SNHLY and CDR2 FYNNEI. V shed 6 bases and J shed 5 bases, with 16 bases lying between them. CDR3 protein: CASSLLSGHETQYF. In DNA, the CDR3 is TGTGCCAGCAGCCTACTGAGCGGTCATGAGACCCAGTACTTC.

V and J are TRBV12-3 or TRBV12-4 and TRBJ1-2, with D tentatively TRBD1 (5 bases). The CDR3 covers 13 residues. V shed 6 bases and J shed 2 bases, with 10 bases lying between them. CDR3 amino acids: CASSPRGNYGYTF. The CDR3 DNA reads TGTGCCAGCAGCCCTCGGGGGAACTATGGCTACACCTTC.

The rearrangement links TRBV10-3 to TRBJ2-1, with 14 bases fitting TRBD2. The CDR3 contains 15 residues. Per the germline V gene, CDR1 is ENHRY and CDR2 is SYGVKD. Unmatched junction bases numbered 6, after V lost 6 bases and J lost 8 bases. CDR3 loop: CAISSGTSGSHEQFF. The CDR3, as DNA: TGTGCCATCAGCTCCGGGACTAGCGGGAGCCATGAGCAGTTCTTC.